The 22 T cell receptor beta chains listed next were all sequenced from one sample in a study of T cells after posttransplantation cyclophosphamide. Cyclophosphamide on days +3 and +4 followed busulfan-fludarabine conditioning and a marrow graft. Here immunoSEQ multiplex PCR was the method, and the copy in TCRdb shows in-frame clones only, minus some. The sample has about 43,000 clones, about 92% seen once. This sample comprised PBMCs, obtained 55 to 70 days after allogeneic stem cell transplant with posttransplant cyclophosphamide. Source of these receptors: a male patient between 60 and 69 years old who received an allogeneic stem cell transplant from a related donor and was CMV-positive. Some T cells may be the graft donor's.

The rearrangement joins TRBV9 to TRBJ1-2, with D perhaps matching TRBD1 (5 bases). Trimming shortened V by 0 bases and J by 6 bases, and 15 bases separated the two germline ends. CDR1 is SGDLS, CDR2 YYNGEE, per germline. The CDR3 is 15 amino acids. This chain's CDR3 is CASSVASGVYDGYTF. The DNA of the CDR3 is TGTGCCAGCAGCGTAGCATCGGGGGTGTATGATGGCTACACCTTC.

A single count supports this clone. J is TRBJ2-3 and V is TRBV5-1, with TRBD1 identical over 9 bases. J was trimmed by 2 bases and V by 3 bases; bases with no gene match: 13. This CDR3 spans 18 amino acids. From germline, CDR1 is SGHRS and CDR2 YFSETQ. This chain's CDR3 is CASSSVPTGQGTTDTQYF. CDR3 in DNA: TGCGCCAGCAGCTCTGTACCCACGGGACAGGGAACCACAGATACGCAGTATTTT.

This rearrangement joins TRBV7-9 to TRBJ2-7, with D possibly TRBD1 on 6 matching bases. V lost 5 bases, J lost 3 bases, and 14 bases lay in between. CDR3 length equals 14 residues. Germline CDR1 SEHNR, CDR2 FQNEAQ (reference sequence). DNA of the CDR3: TGTGCCAGCAGCCACCGGGACACGTTCTACGAGCAGTACTTC. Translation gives CASSHRDTFYEQYF.

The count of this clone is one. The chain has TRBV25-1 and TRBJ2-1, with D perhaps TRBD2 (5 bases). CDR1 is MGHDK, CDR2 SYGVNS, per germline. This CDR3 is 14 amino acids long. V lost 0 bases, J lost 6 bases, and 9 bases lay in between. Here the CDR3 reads CASSEYRGSNEQFF. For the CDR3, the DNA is TGTGCCAGCAGTGAATATCGAGGGAGCAATGAGCAGTTCTTC.

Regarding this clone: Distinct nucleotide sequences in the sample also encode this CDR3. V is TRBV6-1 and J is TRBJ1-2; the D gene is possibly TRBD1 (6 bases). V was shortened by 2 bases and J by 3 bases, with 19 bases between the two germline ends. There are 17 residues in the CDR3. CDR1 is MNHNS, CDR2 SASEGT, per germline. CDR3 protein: CASSERFTGKGDYGYTF. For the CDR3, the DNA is TGTGCCAGCAGTGAACGCTTCACAGGGAAAGGGGACTATGGCTACACCTTC.

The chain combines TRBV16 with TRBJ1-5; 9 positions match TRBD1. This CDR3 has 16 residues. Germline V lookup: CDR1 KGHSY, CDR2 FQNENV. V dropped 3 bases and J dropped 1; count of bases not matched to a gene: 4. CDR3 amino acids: CASSQRQGVSNQPQHF. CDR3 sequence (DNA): TGTGCCAGCAGCCAGAGACAGGGGGTAAGCAATCAGCCCCAGCATTTT.

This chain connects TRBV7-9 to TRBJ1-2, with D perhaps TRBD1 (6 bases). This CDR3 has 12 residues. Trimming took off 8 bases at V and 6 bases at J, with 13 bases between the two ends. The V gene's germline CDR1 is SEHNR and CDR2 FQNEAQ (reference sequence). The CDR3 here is CASGPYRDGYTF. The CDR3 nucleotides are TGTGCCAGCGGACCCTACAGGGATGGCTACACCTTC.

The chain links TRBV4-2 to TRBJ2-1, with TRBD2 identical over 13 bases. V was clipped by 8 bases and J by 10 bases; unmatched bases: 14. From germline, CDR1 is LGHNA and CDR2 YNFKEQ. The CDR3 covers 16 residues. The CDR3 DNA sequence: TGTGCCAGCCAGCCAACTCCGGGACTAGCGGGATACGAGCAGTTCTTC. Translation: CASQPTPGLAGYEQFF.

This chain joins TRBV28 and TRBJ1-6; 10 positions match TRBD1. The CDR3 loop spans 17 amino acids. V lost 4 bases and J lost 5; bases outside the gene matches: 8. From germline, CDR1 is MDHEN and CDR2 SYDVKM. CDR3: CASSSRDRGRNNSPLHF. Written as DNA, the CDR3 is TGTGCCAGCAGTTCCAGGGACAGGGGCAGAAATAATTCACCCCTCCACTTT. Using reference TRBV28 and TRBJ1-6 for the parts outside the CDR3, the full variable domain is DVKVTQSSRYLVKRTGEKVFLECVQDMDHENMFWYRQDPGLGLRLIYFSYDVKMKEKGDIPEGYSVSREKKERFSLILESASTNQTSMYLCASSSRDRGRNNSPLHFGNGTRLTVT.

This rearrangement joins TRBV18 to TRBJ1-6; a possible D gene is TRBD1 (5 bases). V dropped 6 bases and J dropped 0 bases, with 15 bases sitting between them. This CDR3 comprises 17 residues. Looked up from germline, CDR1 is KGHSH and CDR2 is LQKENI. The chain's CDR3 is CASSQTDPSSYNSPLHF. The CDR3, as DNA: TGTGCCAGCTCGCAGACAGACCCTAGCTCCTATAATTCACCCCTCCACTTT.

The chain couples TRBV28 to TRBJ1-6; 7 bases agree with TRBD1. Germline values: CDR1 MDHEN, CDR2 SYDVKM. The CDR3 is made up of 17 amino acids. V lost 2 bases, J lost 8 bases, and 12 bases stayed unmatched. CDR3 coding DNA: TGTGCCAGCAGTTTACCCTTCGCGACAGGGTCGGATTCACCCCTCCACTTT. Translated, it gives CASSLPFATGSDSPLHF.

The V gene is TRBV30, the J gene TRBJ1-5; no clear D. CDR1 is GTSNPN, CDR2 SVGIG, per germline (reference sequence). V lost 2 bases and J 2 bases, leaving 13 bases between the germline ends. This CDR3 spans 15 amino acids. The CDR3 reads CAWSRTSRGNQPQHF. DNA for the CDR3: TGTGCCTGGAGTCGTACGTCTCGGGGCAATCAGCCCCAGCATTTT.

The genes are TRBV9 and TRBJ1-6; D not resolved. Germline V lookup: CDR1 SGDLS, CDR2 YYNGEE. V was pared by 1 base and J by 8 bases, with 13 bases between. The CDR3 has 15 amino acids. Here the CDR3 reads CASSVTWSSDSPLHF. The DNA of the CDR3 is TGTGCCAGCAGCGTAACTTGGTCGTCGGATTCACCCCTCCACTTT.

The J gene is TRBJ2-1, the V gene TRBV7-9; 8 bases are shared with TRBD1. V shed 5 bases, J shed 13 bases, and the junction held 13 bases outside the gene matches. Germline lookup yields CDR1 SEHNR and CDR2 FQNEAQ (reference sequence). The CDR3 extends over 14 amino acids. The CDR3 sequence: CASSKNLGQGSQFF. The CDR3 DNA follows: TGTGCCAGCAGCAAAAACCTAGGACAGGGCTCCCAGTTCTTC.

The CDR3 reads CASSPNTGGHYGYTF. The CDR3 coding sequence is TGCGCCAGCAGCCCGAACACAGGGGGTCACTATGGCTACACCTTC. This chain joins TRBV5-1 and TRBJ1-2; the match to TRBD1 covers 8 bases. Unmatched junction bases numbered 8, after V lost 4 bases and J lost 3 bases. The CDR3 totals 15 residues. The germline V gene encodes CDR1 SGHRS and CDR2 YFSETQ.

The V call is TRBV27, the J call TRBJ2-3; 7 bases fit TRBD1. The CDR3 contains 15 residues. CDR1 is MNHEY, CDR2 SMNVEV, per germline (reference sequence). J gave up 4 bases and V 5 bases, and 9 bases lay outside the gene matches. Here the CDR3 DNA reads TGTGCCAGCAGTCCTGGACAGGCATCCTCAGATACGCAGTATTTT. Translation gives CASSPGQASSDTQYF.

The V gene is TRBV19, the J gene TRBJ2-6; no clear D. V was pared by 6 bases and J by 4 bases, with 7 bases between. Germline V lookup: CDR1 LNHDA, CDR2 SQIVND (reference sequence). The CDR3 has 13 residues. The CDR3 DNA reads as TGTGCCAGTAGACTTATCGGGGCCAACGTCCTGACTTTC. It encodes CASRLIGANVLTF.

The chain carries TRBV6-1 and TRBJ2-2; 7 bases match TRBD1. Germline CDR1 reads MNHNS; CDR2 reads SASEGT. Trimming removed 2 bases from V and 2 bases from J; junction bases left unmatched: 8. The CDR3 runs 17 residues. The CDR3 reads CASSEPATGYNTGELFF. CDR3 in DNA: TGTGCCAGCAGTGAACCCGCGACAGGGTACAACACCGGGGAGCTGTTTTTT.

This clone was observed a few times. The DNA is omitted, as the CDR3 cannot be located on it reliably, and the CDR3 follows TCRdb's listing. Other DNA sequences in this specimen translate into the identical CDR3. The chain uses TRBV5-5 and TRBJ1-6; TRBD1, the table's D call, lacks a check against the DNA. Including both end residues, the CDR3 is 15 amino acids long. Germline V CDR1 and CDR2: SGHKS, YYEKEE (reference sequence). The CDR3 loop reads CASSSSDRGYSPLHF.

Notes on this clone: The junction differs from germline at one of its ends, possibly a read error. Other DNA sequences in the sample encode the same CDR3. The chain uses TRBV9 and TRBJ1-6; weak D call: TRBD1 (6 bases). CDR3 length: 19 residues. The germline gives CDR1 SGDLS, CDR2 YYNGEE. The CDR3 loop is CASSRTERRSGQDNSPLHF. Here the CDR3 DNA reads TGTGCCAGCAGTCGAACAGAGCGGAGATCGGGACAAGATAATTCCCCCCTCCACTTT.

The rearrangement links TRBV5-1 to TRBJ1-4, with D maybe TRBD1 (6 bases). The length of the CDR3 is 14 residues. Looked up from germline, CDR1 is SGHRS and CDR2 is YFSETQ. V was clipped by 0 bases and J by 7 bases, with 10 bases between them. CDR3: CASSLAGEGEKLFF. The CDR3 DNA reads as TGCGCCAGCAGCTTGGCAGGGGAGGGTGAAAAACTGTTTTTT.

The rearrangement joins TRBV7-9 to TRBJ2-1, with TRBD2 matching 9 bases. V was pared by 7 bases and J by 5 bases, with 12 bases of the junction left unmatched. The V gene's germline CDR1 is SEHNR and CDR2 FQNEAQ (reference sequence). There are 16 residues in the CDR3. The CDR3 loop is CASISLSGGPDNEQFF. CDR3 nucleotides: TGTGCCAGCATCTCCCTTAGCGGGGGCCCGGACAATGAGCAGTTCTTC.